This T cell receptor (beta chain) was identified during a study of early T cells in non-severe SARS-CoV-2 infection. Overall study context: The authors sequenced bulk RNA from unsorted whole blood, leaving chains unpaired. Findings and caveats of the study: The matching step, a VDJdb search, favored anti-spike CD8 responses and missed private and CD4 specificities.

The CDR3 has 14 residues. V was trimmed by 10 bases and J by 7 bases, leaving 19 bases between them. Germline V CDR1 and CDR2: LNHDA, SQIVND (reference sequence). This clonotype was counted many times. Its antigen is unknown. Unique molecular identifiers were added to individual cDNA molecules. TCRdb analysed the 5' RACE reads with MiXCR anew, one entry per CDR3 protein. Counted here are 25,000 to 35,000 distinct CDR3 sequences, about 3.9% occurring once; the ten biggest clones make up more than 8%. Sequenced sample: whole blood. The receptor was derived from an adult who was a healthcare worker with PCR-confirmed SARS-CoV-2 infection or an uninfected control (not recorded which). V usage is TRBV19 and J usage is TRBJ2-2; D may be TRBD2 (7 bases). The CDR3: CATLGGGLGGELFF. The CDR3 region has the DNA TGTGCCACCCTAGGGGGGGGGCTCGGCGGGGAGCTGTTTTTT.